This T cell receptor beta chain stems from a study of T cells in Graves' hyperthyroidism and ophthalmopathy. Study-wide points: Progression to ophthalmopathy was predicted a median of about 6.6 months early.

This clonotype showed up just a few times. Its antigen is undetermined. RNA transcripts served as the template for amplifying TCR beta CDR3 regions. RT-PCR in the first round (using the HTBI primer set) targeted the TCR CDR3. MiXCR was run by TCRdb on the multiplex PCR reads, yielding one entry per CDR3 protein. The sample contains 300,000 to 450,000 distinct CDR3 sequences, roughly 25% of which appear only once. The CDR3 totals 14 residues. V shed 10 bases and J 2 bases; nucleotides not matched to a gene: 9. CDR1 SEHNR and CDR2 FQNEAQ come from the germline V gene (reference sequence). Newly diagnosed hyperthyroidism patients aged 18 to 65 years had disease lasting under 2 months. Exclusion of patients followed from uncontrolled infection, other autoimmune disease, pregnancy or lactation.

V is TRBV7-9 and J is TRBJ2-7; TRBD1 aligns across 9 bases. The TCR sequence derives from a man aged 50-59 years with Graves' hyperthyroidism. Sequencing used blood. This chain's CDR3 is CATRQGGDPYEQYF. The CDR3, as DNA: TGTGCCACCAGACAGGGGGGAGACCCCTACGAGCAGTACTTC.